One sample yielded the 21 T cell receptor beta chains listed below, sequenced in a study of blood T cell repertoires in COVID-19. TCRdb keeps only in-frame clones here, not all; method: immunoSEQ multiplex PCR. The table includes some 320,000 clones, about 91% detected once. Material: peripheral blood. The receptors here all came from a woman between 25 and 40 years old who had recovered from COVID-19.

The chain has TRBV28 and TRBJ1-2; D perhaps matches TRBD1 (5 bases). Germline assignment: CDR1 MDHEN and CDR2 SYDVKM. Trimming removed 7 bases at V and 6 bases at J, with 18 bases between. CDR3 size: 14 residues. The CDR3 DNA reads as TGTGCCAGCACTTGGGGGGGGGTAGAGGATGGCTACACCTTC. This translates into CASTWGGVEDGYTF.

The V and J genes are TRBV20-1 and TRBJ1-5; TRBD1 matches at 7 bases. The CDR3 consists of 15 residues. Germline V gene lookup returns CDR1 DFQATT and CDR2 SNEGSKA (reference sequence). The junction had 9 bases not matched to a gene; V was cut back by 3 bases and J by 4 bases. CDR3 sequence (DNA): TGCAGTGCTAGTTTTACCGGGACAGCTAATCAGCCCCAGCATTTT. Its protein is CSASFTGTANQPQHF.

The chain has TRBV7-2 and TRBJ1-3; D is uncertain. Trimming took 1 base from V and 0 from J, leaving 7 bases between them. The CDR3 length is 15 residues. Germline V gene lookup returns CDR1 SGHTA and CDR2 FQGNSA. The CDR3 nucleotides read TGTGCCAGCAGCTTAGGCCGGGGCTCTGGAAACACCATATATTTT. It is translated as CASSLGRGSGNTIYF.

The chain employs TRBV7-2 and TRBJ1-2, with 7 bases that match TRBD1. Per germline, CDR1 SGHTA and CDR2 FQGNSA. The CDR3 has 16 amino acids. V dropped 6 bases and J dropped 2; count of bases not matched to a gene: 12. For the CDR3, the DNA is TGTGCCAGCAGAAAAACCGGGACAGCCAAAAACTATGGCTACACCTTC. It specifies CASRKTGTAKNYGYTF.

The rearrangement uses TRBV7-9 and TRBJ2-7; 7 bases map to TRBD1. The CDR3 spans 14 residues. V dropped 5 bases and J dropped 5; count of bases not matched to a gene: 9. CDR1 and CDR2 from the germline V gene are SEHNR and FQNEAQ (reference sequence). The DNA of the CDR3 is TGTGCCAGCAGCCGTACAGGGGTCGGGGACGAGCAGTACTTC. Translated, it gives CASSRTGVGDEQYF.

The genes are TRBV28 and TRBJ2-1; a weak D match, TRBD2 (6 bases). Germline CDR1 and CDR2: MDHEN and SYDVKM. Trimming removed 7 bases from V and 4 bases from J, with 14 bases in between. CDR3 length: 14 amino acids. DNA of the CDR3: TGTGCCAGCAACCGGGACTCTCAATACAATGAGCAGTTCTTC. It encodes CASNRDSQYNEQFF.

The chain employs TRBV7-8 and TRBJ2-5, with D hard to call. Germline assignment: CDR1 SGHVS and CDR2 FQNEAQ. There are 12 residues in the CDR3. Trimming pared 5 bases from V and 5 bases from J, leaving 9 bases between. CDR3 nucleotide sequence: TGTGCCAGCAGCCGAAAGGAGGAGACCCAGTACTTC. Translating it yields CASSRKEETQYF.

The rearrangement joins TRBV30 to TRBJ2-1; possible D gene TRBD1, 6 bases. CDR3 length: 13 residues. V was clipped by 1 base and J by 10 bases, with 14 bases between them. Per germline, CDR1 GTSNPN and CDR2 SVGIG (reference sequence). The CDR3 coding sequence is TGTGCCTGGAGTGCAACACAGGGCAGGGAGCAGTTCTTC. Its translation is CAWSATQGREQFF.

The genes are TRBV3-1 (or the pseudogene TRBV3-2) and TRBJ2-3; 9 bases are a match to TRBD2. J was trimmed by 8 bases and V by 2 bases; bases with no gene match: 5. CDR1 and CDR2 from the germline V gene are LGHDT and YNNKEL (reference sequence). This CDR3 is 14 amino acids long. The CDR3 nucleotides are TGTGCCAGCAGCCAATTTAGCGGGGGCAGTACGCAGTATTTT. Translation: CASSQFSGGSTQYF.

This chain links TRBV6-2 or TRBV6-3 with TRBJ2-3; no definite D call. The CDR3 length is 12 residues. Trimming shortened V by 5 bases and J by 13 bases, and 16 bases separated the two germline ends. Germline assignment: CDR1 MNHEY and CDR2 SVGEGT. The CDR3, as DNA: TGTGCCAGCAGTAGGATCCTAGATACAAAGTATTTT. Translation gives CASSRILDTKYF.

The rearrangement uses TRBV30 and TRBJ2-5, with 12 bases fitting TRBD2. The ends lost 4 bases at V and 4 bases at J; junction bases unmatched: 4. Germline V gene data show CDR1 as GTSNPN and CDR2 as SVGIG (reference sequence). This CDR3 comprises 14 residues. The CDR3 spells CAWKELAGGETQYF. The CDR3 DNA reads as TGTGCCTGGAAAGAACTAGCGGGGGGAGAGACCCAGTACTTC.

The rearrangement joins TRBV24-1 to TRBJ2-5; 12 bases map to TRBD2. The CDR3 spans 16 residues. CDR1 and CDR2 (germline): KGHDR, SFDVKD. With V trimmed by 5 bases and J by 4 bases, 7 bases remained unmatched. The CDR3 protein is CATSADGLAGRETQYF. The CDR3 DNA is TGTGCCACCAGTGCCGACGGACTAGCGGGGCGAGAGACCCAGTACTTC.

V and J are TRBV29-1 and TRBJ1-4; 7 nucleotides match TRBD1. The CDR3 is made up of 13 amino acids. The V segment lost 7 bases and the J segment 5 bases; nucleotides outside the gene matches: 7. CDR1 is SQVTM and CDR2 is ANQGSEA in the germline V gene. The CDR3 is CSAPGQSNEKLFF. The DNA of the CDR3 is TGCAGCGCCCCGGGACAGAGCAATGAAAAACTGTTTTTT.

The V and J genes are TRBV7-9 and TRBJ1-1, with D maybe TRBD1 (6 bases). Germline V gene sequence: CDR1 SEHNR, CDR2 FQNEAQ (reference sequence). V gave up 5 bases and J gave up 3 bases, with 10 bases separating them. The CDR3 contains 13 residues. The CDR3 region is CASSEQGHTEAFF. CDR3 sequence (DNA): TGTGCCAGCAGCGAACAGGGACACACTGAAGCTTTCTTT.

This chain uses TRBV6-2 or TRBV6-3 with TRBJ2-1; TRBD1 agrees at 7 bases. CDR3 length: 14 amino acids. Unmatched junction bases numbered 9, after V lost 3 bases and J lost 10 bases. Germline CDR1 is MNHEY and CDR2 is SVGEGT. Here the CDR3 reads CASSYRQGQAEQFF. DNA of the CDR3: TGTGCCAGCAGTTATCGACAGGGTCAGGCAGAGCAGTTCTTC.

The V gene is TRBV25-1, the J gene TRBJ1-4, with unresolved D. CDR1 and CDR2 (germline): MGHDK, SYGVNS. The CDR3 extends over 12 amino acids. V shed 6 bases and J shed 6 bases, with 8 bases lying between them. The CDR3 loop reads CASRDLDEKLFF. The CDR3 DNA sequence: TGTGCCAGCAGAGATCTAGATGAAAAACTGTTTTTT.

CDR3 protein: CASSLGGTPNTEAFF. The CDR3, as DNA: TGTGCCAGCAGCTTGGGAGGGACACCTAACACTGAAGCTTTCTTT. The chain uses TRBV5-6 and TRBJ1-1; D is possibly TRBD1 (6 bases). V lost 0 bases to trimming and J lost 2 bases, with 11 bases between them. CDR1 and CDR2 from the germline V gene are SGHDT and YYEEEE. The CDR3 spans 15 residues. The complete variable domain, with remaining parts taken from reference TRBV5-6 and TRBJ1-1, reads DAGVTQSPTHLIKTRGQQVTLRCSPKSGHDTVSWYQQALGQGPQFIFQYYEEEERQRGNFPDRFSGHQFPNYSSELNVNALLLGDSALYLCASSLGGTPNTEAFFGQGTRLTVV.

The chain has TRBV28 and TRBJ2-1; 10 bases are a match to TRBD2. CDR1 is MDHEN and CDR2 is SYDVKM in the germline V gene. V shed 5 bases and J 5 bases; nucleotides not matched to a gene: 6. The CDR3 totals 15 residues. CDR3 nucleotides: TGTGCCAGCAGTGAAGCGGGGGGGCCGCACAATGAGCAGTTCTTC. Its translation: CASSEAGGPHNEQFF.

This chain uses TRBV4-3 with TRBJ1-5; D is uncertain. The length of the CDR3 is 14 residues. V lost 0 bases and J 0 bases, leaving 3 bases between the germline ends. The V gene's germline CDR1 is LGHNA and CDR2 YSLEER. The CDR3 here is CASSQDHSNQPQHF. The CDR3 DNA is TGCGCCAGCAGCCAAGATCATAGCAATCAGCCCCAGCATTTT.

The chain recombines TRBV11-3 with TRBJ2-1, with TRBD1 matching 10 bases. Germline values: CDR1 SGHNT, CDR2 YENEEA. CDR3 length equals 13 residues. With V trimmed by 6 bases and J by 6 bases, 2 bases remained unmatched. The CDR3 region is CASRRTGGNEQFF. CDR3 in DNA: TGTGCCAGCAGACGGACAGGGGGCAATGAGCAGTTCTTC.

The chain links TRBV5-5 to TRBJ2-7, with a tentative D call TRBD1 (6 bases). The CDR3 is 14 residues long. V was pared by 4 bases and J by 7 bases, with 18 bases between. Looked up from germline, CDR1 is SGHKS and CDR2 is YYEKEE (reference sequence). Written as DNA, the CDR3 is TGTGCCAGCAGCGAGACGGACAGATCTTGGGAGCAGTACTTC. Translation: CASSETDRSWEQYF.